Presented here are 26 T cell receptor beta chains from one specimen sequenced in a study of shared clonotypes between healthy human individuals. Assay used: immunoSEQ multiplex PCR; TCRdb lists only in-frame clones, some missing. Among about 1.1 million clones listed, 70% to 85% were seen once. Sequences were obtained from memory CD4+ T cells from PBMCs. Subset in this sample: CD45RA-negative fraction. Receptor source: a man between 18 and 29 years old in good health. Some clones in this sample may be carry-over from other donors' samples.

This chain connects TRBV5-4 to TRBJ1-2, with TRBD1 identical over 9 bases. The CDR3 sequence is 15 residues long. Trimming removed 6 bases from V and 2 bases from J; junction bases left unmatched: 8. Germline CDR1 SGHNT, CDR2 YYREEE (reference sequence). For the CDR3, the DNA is TGTGCCAGCAACCTGCCGGGACAGGGAAACTATGGCTACACCTTC. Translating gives CASNLPGQGNYGYTF.

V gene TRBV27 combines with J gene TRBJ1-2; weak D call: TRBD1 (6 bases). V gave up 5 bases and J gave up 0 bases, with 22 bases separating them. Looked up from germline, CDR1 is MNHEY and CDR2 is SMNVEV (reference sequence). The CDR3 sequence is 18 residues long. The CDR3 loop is CASSRKGGGVQSNYGYTF. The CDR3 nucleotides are TGTGCCAGCAGTAGAAAGGGGGGCGGAGTACAATCTAACTATGGCTACACCTTC.

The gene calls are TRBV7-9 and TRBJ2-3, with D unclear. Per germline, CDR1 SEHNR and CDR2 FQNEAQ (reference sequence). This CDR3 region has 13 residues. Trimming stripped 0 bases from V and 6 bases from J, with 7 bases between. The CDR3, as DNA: TGTGCCAGCAGCTTAGCAGGGCCTGATACGCAGTATTTT. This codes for CASSLAGPDTQYF. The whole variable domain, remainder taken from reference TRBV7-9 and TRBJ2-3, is DTGVSQNPRHKITKRGQNVTFRCDPISEHNRLYWYRQTLGQGPEFLTYFQNEAQLEKSRLLSDRFSAERPKGSFSTLEIQRTEQGDSAMYLCASSLAGPDTQYFGPGTRLTVL.

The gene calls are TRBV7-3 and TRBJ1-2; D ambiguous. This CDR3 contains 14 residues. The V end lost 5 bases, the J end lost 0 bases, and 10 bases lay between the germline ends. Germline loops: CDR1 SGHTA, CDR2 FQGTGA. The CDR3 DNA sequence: TGTGCCAGCAGCCCGGACGGGGCTAACTATGGCTACACCTTC. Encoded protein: CASSPDGANYGYTF.

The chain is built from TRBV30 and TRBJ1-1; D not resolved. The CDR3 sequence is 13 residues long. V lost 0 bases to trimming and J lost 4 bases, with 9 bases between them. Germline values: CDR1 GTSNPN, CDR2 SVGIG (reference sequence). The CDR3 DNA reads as TGTGCCTGGAGTGTACGCCAGGCCACTGAAGCTTTCTTT. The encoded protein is CAWSVRQATEAFF.

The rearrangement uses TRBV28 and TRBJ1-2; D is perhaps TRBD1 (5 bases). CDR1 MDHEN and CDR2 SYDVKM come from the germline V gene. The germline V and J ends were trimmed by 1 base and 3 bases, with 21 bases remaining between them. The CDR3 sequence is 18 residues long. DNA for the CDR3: TGTGCCAGCAGTTTATCTTACCGGCGGGGCCCGCGAGACTATGGCTACACCTTC. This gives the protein CASSLSYRRGPRDYGYTF.

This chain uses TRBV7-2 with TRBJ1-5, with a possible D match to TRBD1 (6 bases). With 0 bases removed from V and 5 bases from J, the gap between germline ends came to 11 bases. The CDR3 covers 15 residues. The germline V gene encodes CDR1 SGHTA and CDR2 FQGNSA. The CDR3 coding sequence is TGTGCCAGCAGCTTAGCGCGAACAGGGCATCAGCCCCAGCATTTT. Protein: CASSLARTGHQPQHF.

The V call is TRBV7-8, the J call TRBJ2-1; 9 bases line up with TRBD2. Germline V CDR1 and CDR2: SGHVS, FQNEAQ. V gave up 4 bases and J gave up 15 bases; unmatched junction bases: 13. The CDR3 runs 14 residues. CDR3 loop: CASSSSTLAGVGFF. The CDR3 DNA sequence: TGTGCCAGCAGCTCATCGACCTTAGCGGGAGTCGGGTTCTTC.

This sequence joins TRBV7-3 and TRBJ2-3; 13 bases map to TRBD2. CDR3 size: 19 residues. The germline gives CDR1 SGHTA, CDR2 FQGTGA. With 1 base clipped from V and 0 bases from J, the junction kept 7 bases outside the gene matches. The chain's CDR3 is CASSLIGLAGARSTDTQYF. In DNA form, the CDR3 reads TGTGCCAGCAGCTTAATCGGACTAGCGGGAGCGAGGAGCACAGATACGCAGTATTTT. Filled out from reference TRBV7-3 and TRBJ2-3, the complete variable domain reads GAGVSQTPSNKVTEKGKYVELRCDPISGHTALYWYRQSLGQGPEFLIYFQGTGAADDSGLPNDRFFAVRPEGSVSTLKIQRTERGDSAVYLCASSLIGLAGARSTDTQYFGPGTRLTVL.

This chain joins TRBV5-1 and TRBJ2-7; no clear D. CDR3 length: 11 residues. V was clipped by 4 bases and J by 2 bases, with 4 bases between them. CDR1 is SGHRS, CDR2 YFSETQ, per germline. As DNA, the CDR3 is TGCGCCAGCAGCGCCGCCTACGAGCAGTACTTC. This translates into CASSAAYEQYF.

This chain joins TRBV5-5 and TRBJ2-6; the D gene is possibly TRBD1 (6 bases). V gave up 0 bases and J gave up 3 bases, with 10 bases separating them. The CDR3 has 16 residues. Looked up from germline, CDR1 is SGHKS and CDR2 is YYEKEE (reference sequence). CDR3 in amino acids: CASSLVWGRGANVLTF. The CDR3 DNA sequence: TGTGCCAGCAGCTTGGTGTGGGGGCGTGGGGCCAACGTCCTGACTTTC.

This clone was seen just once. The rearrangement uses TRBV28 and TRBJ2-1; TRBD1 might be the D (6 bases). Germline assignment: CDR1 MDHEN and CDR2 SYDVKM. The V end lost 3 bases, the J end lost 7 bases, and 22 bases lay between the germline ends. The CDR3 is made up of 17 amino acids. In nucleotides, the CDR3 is TGTGCCAGCAGTTTCTTTCAGGGGCCGGCGGGCAAAAATGAGCAGTTCTTC. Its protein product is CASSFFQGPAGKNEQFF.

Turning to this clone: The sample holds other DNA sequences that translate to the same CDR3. The DNA for the CDR3 is TGCGCCAGCAGCTTAGCGACAGGGGCAGATACGCAGTATTTT. Translated, it gives CASSLATGADTQYF. The chain has TRBV5-1 and TRBJ2-3, with TRBD1 matching over 8 bases. Germline V gene data show CDR1 as SGHRS and CDR2 as YFSETQ. This CDR3 region has 14 residues. With 2 bases clipped from V and 4 bases from J, the junction kept 3 bases outside the gene matches.

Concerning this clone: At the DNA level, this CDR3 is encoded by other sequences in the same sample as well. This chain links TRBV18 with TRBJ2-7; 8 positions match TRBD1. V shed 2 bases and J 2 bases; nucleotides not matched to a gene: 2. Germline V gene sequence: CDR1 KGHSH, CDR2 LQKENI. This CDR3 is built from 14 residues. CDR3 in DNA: TGTGCCAGCTCACCAGGACAGGGCACCTACGAGCAGTACTTC. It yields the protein CASSPGQGTYEQYF.

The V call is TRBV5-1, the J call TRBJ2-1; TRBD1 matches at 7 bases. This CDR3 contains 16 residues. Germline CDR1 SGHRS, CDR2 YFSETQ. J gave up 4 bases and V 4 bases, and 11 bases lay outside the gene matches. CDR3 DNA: TGCGCCAGCAGCAGAACGGCCGGGACAGAATACAATGAGCAGTTCTTC. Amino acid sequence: CASSRTAGTEYNEQFF.

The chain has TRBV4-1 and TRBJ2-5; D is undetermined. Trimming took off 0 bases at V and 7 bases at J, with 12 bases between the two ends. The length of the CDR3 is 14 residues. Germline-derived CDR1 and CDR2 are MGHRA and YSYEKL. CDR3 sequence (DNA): TGCGCCAGCAGCCAAGAGGCATCTATGGGGACCCAGTACTTC. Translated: CASSQEASMGTQYF.

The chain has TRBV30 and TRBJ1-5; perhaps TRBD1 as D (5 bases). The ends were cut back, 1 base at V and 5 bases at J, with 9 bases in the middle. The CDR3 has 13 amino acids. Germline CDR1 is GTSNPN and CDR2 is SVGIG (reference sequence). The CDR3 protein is CAWSGRGDQPQHF. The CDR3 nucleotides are TGTGCCTGGAGTGGACGGGGGGATCAGCCCCAGCATTTT.

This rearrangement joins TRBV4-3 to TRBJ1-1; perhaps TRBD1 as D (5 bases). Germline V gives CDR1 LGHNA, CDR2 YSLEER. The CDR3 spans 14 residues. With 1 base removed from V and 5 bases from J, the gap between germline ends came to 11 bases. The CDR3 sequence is CASSQAGRVTEAFF. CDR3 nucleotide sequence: TGCGCCAGCAGCCAAGCCGGCAGGGTTACTGAAGCTTTCTTT.

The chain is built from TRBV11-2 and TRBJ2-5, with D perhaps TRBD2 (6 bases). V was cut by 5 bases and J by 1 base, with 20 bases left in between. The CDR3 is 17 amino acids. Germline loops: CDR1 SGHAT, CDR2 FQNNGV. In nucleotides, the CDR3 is TGTGCCAGCAGCGCCGGGACTGTCGGGTCAACCCAAGAGACCCAGTACTTC. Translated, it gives CASSAGTVGSTQETQYF.

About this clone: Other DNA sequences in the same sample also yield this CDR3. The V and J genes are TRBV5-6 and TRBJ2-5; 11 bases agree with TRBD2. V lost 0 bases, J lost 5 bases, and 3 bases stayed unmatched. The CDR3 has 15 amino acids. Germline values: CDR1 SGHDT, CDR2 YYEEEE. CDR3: CASSLVAGGRETQYF. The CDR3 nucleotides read TGTGCCAGCAGCTTGGTAGCGGGAGGGCGGGAGACCCAGTACTTC. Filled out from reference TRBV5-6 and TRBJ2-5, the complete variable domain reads DAGVTQSPTHLIKTRGQQVTLRCSPKSGHDTVSWYQQALGQGPQFIFQYYEEEERQRGNFPDRFSGHQFPNYSSELNVNALLLGDSALYLCASSLVAGGRETQYFGPGTRLLVL.

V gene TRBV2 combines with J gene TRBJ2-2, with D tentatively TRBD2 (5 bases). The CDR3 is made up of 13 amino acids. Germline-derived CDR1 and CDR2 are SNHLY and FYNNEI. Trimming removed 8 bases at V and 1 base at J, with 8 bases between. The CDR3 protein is CASLSGNTGELFF. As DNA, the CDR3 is TGTGCCAGCTTGAGCGGGAACACCGGGGAGCTGTTTTTT.

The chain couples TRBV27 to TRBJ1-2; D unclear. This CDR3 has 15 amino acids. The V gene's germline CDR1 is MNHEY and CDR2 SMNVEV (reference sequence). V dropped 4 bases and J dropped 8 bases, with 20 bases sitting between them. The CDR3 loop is CASSSPGSPMIGYTF. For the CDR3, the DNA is TGTGCCAGCAGTTCCCCCGGGAGCCCTATGATCGGCTACACCTTC.

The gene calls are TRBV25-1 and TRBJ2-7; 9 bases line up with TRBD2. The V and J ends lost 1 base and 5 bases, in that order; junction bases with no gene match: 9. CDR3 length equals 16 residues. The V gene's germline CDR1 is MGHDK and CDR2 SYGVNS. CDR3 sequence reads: CASSESARGLANEQYF. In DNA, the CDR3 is TGTGCCAGCAGTGAATCCGCACGAGGACTAGCGAACGAGCAGTACTTC.

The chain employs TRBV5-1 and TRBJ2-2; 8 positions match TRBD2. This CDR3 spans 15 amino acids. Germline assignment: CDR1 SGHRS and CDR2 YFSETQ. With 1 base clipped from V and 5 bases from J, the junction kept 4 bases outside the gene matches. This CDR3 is CASSLREGETGELFF. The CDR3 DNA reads TGCGCCAGCAGCTTGCGGGAGGGTGAAACCGGGGAGCTGTTTTTT.

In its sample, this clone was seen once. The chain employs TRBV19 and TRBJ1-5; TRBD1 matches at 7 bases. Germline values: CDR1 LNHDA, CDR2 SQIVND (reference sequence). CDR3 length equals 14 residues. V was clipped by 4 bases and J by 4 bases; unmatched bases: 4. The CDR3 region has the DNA TGTGCCAGTAGTACCGGGACAGAAAATCAGCCCCAGCATTTT. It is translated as CASSTGTENQPQHF.

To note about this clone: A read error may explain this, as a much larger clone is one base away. Here the CDR3 DNA reads TGCGCCAGCAGCCAAGGGACAGGGAGTCAGCCCCAGCATTTT. Translating gives CASSQGTGSQPQHF. V is TRBV5-1 and J is TRBJ1-5; 9 bases fit TRBD1. Germline V lookup: CDR1 SGHRS, CDR2 YFSETQ. V was pared by 4 bases and J by 6 bases, with 5 bases of the junction left unmatched. CDR3 size: 14 residues.